The entry below gives a single T cell receptor beta chain sequence along with its context. The antigen is undetermined. This record comes from a study of T cell repertoires in cytomegalovirus infection. Across the whole study: Selection of CMV epitopes for the study included recently identified HLA-C-restricted and well-studied HLA-B-restricted ones. The public TCR beta signatures pointed to both CMV infection and matching HLA type.

General observations from the study: Summed frequency of public TCR beta families distinguished CMV carriers with the relevant HLA. CMV-specific TCR beta clonotypes restricted by HLA-C dominated the ex vivo response.

From the reads, TCRdb called clonotypes with MiXCR, one entry per CDR3 protein. The sample contains about half a million distinct CDR3 sequences, 30% to 40% of which appear only once. Trimming took 5 bases from V and 3 from J; bases not matched to a gene: 11. The CDR3 loop spans 15 amino acids. CDR1 and CDR2 (germline): DFQATT, SNEGSKA (reference sequence). J is TRBJ2-3 and V is TRBV20-1; the match to TRBD2 covers 7 bases. The TCR comes from a human donor in good health (CMV status not recorded). Some clones in this sample may be carry-over from other donors' samples. Specimen: cultured PBMCs, collected from culture after CMV antigen stimulation. The CDR3, as DNA: TGCAGTGCTCAGAGAGCGGGATTGGGGACAGATACGCAGTATTTT. It codes for CSAQRAGLGTDTQYF.